A selection of T cell receptor beta chains follows, all from one sample in a study of T-cell memory formation after mild COVID-19. TCRdb ran MiXCR on the 5' RACE reads and lists one entry per CDR3 protein. This sample has about 610,000 distinct CDR3 sequences, with roughly a sixth found just once. The material sequenced was PBMCs or a T cell subset sorted from them (not recorded which). The receptors were sampled from an adult woman who had mild COVID-19 (a few samples of this study predate the infection). Cell type and time point are not known. CDR3s include the opening cysteine and the closing phenylalanine or tryptophan. A D gene is named only where the DNA matches it firmly. Expanded clones are given a class, and other clones once, few, many or no size at all.

TGTGCCTGGGATCAGTTCTATGGCTACACCTTC CAWDQFYGYTF TRBV30 - - TRBJ1-2
TGTGCCAGCAGCTTAAGGAGCGGGAGGGCCTACAATGAGCAGTTCTTC CASSLRSGRAYNEQFF TRBV7-3 TRBD2 few TRBJ2-1
TGTGCCACCAGTGATACCCGGGGGGACCAAGAGACCCAGTACTTC CATSDTRGDQETQYF TRBV24-1 TRBD2 few TRBJ2-5
TGTGCCAGCTCACCAATCAGGGGACTCTCCTATAATTCACCCCTCCACTTT CASSPIRGLSYNSPLHF TRBV18 - - TRBJ1-6
TGTGCCAGCAACGGAGACAGCGAAGCTTTCTTT CASNGDSEAFF TRBV3-1 - few TRBJ1-1
TGCGCCAGCAGCCAAGCCGGGACTAGCGGCTACGAGCAGTACTTC CASSQAGTSGYEQYF TRBV4-3 TRBD2 - TRBJ2-7
TGTGCCAGCAGCTTAGACAGGGTGGCCACTGAAGCTTTCTTT CASSLDRVATEAFF TRBV13 - - TRBJ1-1
TGTGCCAGCAGCTTCCCGGCCGAGAGTAACTATGGCTACACCTTC CASSFPAESNYGYTF TRBV7-9 - few TRBJ1-2
TGTGCCAGCAGTTCGTGGGGAGAGGGGGCAGACACCATATATTTT CASSSWGEGADTIYF TRBV12-3/TRBV12-4 TRBD1 - TRBJ1-3
TGTGCCAGCAGCTTAGTCAGGCGGAGCTCCTACAATGAGCAGTTCTTC CASSLVRRSSYNEQFF TRBV13 - few TRBJ2-1
TGCAGTGCTCTACCCGGGGCAGGGAGTAATGGCTACACCTTC CSALPGAGSNGYTF TRBV20-1 - few TRBJ1-2
TGTGCCAGCAGCGACAGGCGTGATACGCAGTATTTT CASSDRRDTQYF TRBV11-3 - - TRBJ2-3
TGTGCCAGCAGGGCCCTGCCCGGGCCTCGCACAGATACGCAGTATTTT CASRALPGPRTDTQYF TRBV27 - - TRBJ2-3
TGCAGCGTTGGAAGGGACAGAGTCTACGAGCAGTACTTC CSVGRDRVYEQYF TRBV29-1 TRBD1 - TRBJ2-7
TGTGCCAGCAGTTCCCGGACCCTCAAGAACACTGAAGCTTTCTTT CASSSRTLKNTEAFF TRBV12-3/TRBV12-4 - - TRBJ1-1
TGCAGTGCAAGCTTACCGGGACTAGCGGCTAGAGGAGGGGAGACCCAGTACTTC CSASLPGLAARGGETQYF TRBV20-1 TRBD2 few TRBJ2-5
TGTGCCAGCAGTTTAGACACTCCCGGGCAGCAGTACTTC CASSLDTPGQQYF TRBV12-3/TRBV12-4 - - TRBJ2-7
TGTGCCAGCAGCCGCAATTTGGGGGGGGGCGAGCAAGAGACCCAGTACTTC CASSRNLGGGEQETQYF TRBV12-3/TRBV12-4 - - TRBJ2-5
TGTGCCAGCAGCTTAGTATCTGGAAATAATGAAAAACTGTTTTTT CASSLVSGNNEKLFF TRBV7-9 - few TRBJ1-4
TGTGCCAGCAGCTCCCAAGGGAGATACGAGCAGTACTTC CASSSQGRYEQYF TRBV6-2/TRBV6-3 - few TRBJ2-7
TGTGCCAGCAGCTTAGTTCCAGCGGGGGCTATCACAGATACGCAGTATTTT CASSLVPAGAITDTQYF TRBV7-6 TRBD2 - TRBJ2-3
TGTGCCAGCATTCGGGACCGAGCTAACTATGGCTACACCTTC CASIRDRANYGYTF TRBV12-3/TRBV12-4 - - TRBJ1-2
TGTGCCAGCATGAGGAACTATGGCTACACCTTC CASMRNYGYTF TRBV2 - - TRBJ1-2
TGCGCCAGCAGCCCGACCCCCAAGCTTCTGAATGAGCAGTTCTTC CASSPTPKLLNEQFF TRBV5-1 - - TRBJ2-1
TGTGCCACCCTTAGCGGGAGGACAGATACGCAGTATTTT CATLSGRTDTQYF TRBV10-3 TRBD2 few TRBJ2-3
TGTGCCAGCAGTTACGGGGGGGGTCAGCCCCAGCATTTT CASSYGGGQPQHF TRBV6-6 - - TRBJ1-5
TGTGCCAGCAGCTTACAGGGGGCGCGATATGGCTACACCTTC CASSLQGARYGYTF TRBV5-6 TRBD1 - TRBJ1-2
TGTGCCAGCAGCCCAGAATCGGGACTTGGGAGCTACGAGCAGTACTTC CASSPESGLGSYEQYF TRBV5-4 - few TRBJ2-7
TGCGCCAGCAGCTTGGCAGGGACAGTACCTGCGGAACTGTTTTTT CASSLAGTVPAELFF TRBV5-1 TRBD1 few TRBJ1-4
TGCGCCAGCGGACAGGGCGTGGGGTATAATTCACCCCTCCACTTT CASGQGVGYNSPLHF TRBV5-1 TRBD1 few TRBJ1-6
TGCAGCGTTCCCAGGACTAGCGGGGGGTTGGGGGAGACCCAGTACTTC CSVPRTSGGLGETQYF TRBV29-1 TRBD2 - TRBJ2-5
TGCGCCAGCAGCCAAGGCGGCCAGTCCTATGGCTACACCTTC CASSQGGQSYGYTF TRBV4-1 - - TRBJ1-2
TGCGCCAGCAGCTTAACGACAGGGGTTTTTGAAAAACTGTTTTTT CASSLTTGVFEKLFF TRBV5-1 TRBD1 - TRBJ1-4
TGTGCCAGCAGCGTAGCGGAATACAATGAGCAGTTCTTC CASSVAEYNEQFF TRBV9 - many TRBJ2-1
TGCAGCGTTGAGGAGGAGACAATGAACACTGAAGCTTTCTTT CSVEEETMNTEAFF TRBV29-1 - few TRBJ1-1
TGCAGTGCCCCTCACATAGCGGGAAACAATGAGCAGTTCTTC CSAPHIAGNNEQFF TRBV20-1 TRBD2 many TRBJ2-1
TGTGCCAGCAGTGATGCCGGGGAGATCACAGATACGCAGTATTTT CASSDAGEITDTQYF TRBV25-1 - - TRBJ2-3
TGTGCCAGCAGCGTAGTTGGGACGGGAGCGGTTGATGAGCAGTTCTTC CASSVVGTGAVDEQFF TRBV9 - few TRBJ2-1
TGCAGCGTTGGGGGGGGGAGGCAGGGGACCCACAATGAGCAGTTCTTC CSVGGGRQGTHNEQFF TRBV29-1 - - TRBJ2-1